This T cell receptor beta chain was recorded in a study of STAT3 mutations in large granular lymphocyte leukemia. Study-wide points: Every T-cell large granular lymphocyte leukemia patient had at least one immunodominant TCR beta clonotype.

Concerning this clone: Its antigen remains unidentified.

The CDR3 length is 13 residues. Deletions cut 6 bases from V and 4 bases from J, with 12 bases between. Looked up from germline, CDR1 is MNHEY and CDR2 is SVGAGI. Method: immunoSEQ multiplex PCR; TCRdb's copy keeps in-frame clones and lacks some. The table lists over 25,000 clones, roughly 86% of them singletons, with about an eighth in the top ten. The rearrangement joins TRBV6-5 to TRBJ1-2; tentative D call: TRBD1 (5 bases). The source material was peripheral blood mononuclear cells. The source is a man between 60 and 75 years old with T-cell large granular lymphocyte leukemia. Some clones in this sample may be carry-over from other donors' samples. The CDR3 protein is CASRPTGAYGYTF. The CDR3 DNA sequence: TGTGCCAGCAGACCCACAGGAGCCTATGGCTACACCTTC.